A single sample gave rise to the 24 T cell receptor beta chains below, sequenced in a study of blood T cell repertoires in COVID-19. Assay: immunoSEQ multiplex PCR; the TCRdb copy retains only in-frame clones and omits some. The sample comprises tens of thousands of clones, about 77% of which are singletons, and about 19% rests with the top ten. The sequencing input was peripheral blood. The receptors stem from a human donor with active or convalescent COVID-19. The donor label of this sample is uncertain.

Notes on this clone: Additional DNA sequences in this sample encode the identical CDR3. The gene calls are TRBV19 and TRBJ2-5; 11 bases fit TRBD2. This CDR3 has 17 residues. Losses at the gene ends were 1 base for V and 2 bases for J; bases not matched to a gene: 6. The germline V gene encodes CDR1 LNHDA and CDR2 SQIVND (reference sequence). The CDR3 here is CASSIGLAGLTQETQYF. The CDR3, as DNA: TGTGCCAGTAGTATAGGACTAGCGGGGTTAACGCAAGAGACCCAGTACTTC. Full variable domain (remainder filled in from reference TRBV19 and TRBJ2-5): DGGITQSPKYLFRKEGQNVTLSCEQNLNHDAMYWYRQDPGQGLRLIYYSQIVNDFQKGDIAEGYSVSREKKESFPLTVTSAQKNPTAFYLCASSIGLAGLTQETQYFGPGTRLLVL.

This clone was picked up a small number of times. The chain carries TRBV28 and TRBJ1-5; 10 bases line up with TRBD1. CDR1 MDHEN and CDR2 SYDVKM come from the germline V gene. The CDR3 extends over 14 amino acids. J gave up 4 bases and V 6 bases, and 3 bases lay outside the gene matches. The chain's CDR3 is CASREGQGNQPQHF. CDR3 bases: TGTGCCAGCAGGGAGGGACAGGGGAATCAGCCCCAGCATTTT.

V usage is TRBV7-2 and J usage is TRBJ1-5; D unclear. Trimming pared 1 base from V and 4 bases from J, leaving 11 bases between. The CDR3 loop spans 15 amino acids. The germline V gene has CDR1 SGHTA and CDR2 FQGNSA. The CDR3 here is CASSLGRGENQPQHF. The CDR3 DNA reads TGTGCCAGCAGCTTAGGGAGAGGAGAAAATCAGCCCCAGCATTTT.

The V and J genes are TRBV27 and TRBJ2-1, with TRBD2 matching over 11 bases. The germline V gene encodes CDR1 MNHEY and CDR2 SMNVEV (reference sequence). V shed 6 bases and J 2 bases; nucleotides not matched to a gene: 15. The CDR3 extends over 19 amino acids. The CDR3 sequence: CASSTDLSGRDPAYNEQFF. In nucleotides, the CDR3 is TGTGCCAGCAGCACTGACCTTAGCGGGAGGGACCCCGCCTACAATGAGCAGTTCTTC.

The chain links TRBV28 to TRBJ1-2, with 8 bases matching TRBD1. The CDR3 covers 16 residues. Germline lookup yields CDR1 MDHEN and CDR2 SYDVKM. The junction had 16 bases not matched to a gene; V was cut back by 5 bases and J by 8 bases. The CDR3 coding sequence is TGTGCCAGCAGTCTCGGACAGGGCCCCCCCTTTCGAGGCTACACCTTC. Residues: CASSLGQGPPFRGYTF.

CDR3 sequence reads: CATGLAGRDGELFF. In DNA form, the CDR3 reads TGTGCCACAGGACTAGCGGGAAGGGACGGGGAGCTGTTTTTT. V gene TRBV5-4 combines with J gene TRBJ2-2; 12 positions match TRBD2. The length of the CDR3 is 14 residues. Unmatched junction bases numbered 7, after V lost 9 bases and J lost 7 bases. Looked up from germline, CDR1 is SGHNT and CDR2 is YYREEE (reference sequence). The variable domain in full, completed from reference TRBV5-4 and TRBJ2-2, reads ETGVTQSPTHLIKTRGQQVTLRCSSQSGHNTVSWYQQALGQGPQFIFQYYREEENGRGNFPPRFSGLQFPNYSSELNVNALELDDSALYLCATGLAGRDGELFFGEGSRLTVL.

The V call is TRBV5-1, the J call TRBJ1-2; no firm D call. The CDR3 sequence is 15 residues long. V lost 0 bases and J lost 5, with 14 bases in between. The V gene's germline CDR1 is SGHRS and CDR2 YFSETQ. CDR3 sequence (DNA): TGCGCCAGCAGCTTGGAAGACGGGCGCGGGTATGGCTACACCTTC. Translation: CASSLEDGRGYGYTF.

This chain connects TRBV5-4 to TRBJ2-1, with D possibly being TRBD1 (6 bases). V was clipped by 0 bases and J by 0 bases, with 7 bases between them. The CDR3 runs 15 residues. Per germline, CDR1 SGHNT and CDR2 YYREEE (reference sequence). The CDR3 spells CASSLEGVSYNEQFF. Here the CDR3 DNA reads TGTGCCAGCAGCTTGGAGGGGGTCTCCTACAATGAGCAGTTCTTC.

The rearrangement links TRBV19 to TRBJ2-5, with 8 bases matching TRBD2. Trimming removed 9 bases from V and 4 bases from J; junction bases left unmatched: 10. The CDR3 is 14 amino acids. Looked up from germline, CDR1 is LNHDA and CDR2 is SQIVND (reference sequence). This CDR3 reads CASQESGSVETQYF. DNA of the CDR3: TGTGCCAGCCAGGAGAGCGGGAGTGTAGAGACCCAGTACTTC.

The chain recombines TRBV11-2 with TRBJ2-6; 7 bases match TRBD1. Per the germline V gene, CDR1 is SGHAT and CDR2 is FQNNGV. This CDR3 region has 17 residues. Unmatched junction bases numbered 12, after V lost 10 bases and J lost 0 bases. The CDR3 bases are TGTGCCACCGACCCGGGACAGTTCCTCTCTGGGGCCAACGTCCTGACTTTC. Translating it yields CATDPGQFLSGANVLTF.

The chain carries TRBV9 and TRBJ2-2; weak D call: TRBD2 (6 bases). Germline CDR1 is SGDLS and CDR2 is YYNGEE. The V end was cut by 4 bases, the J end by 1 base, with 14 bases between. This CDR3 has 16 residues. Written as DNA, the CDR3 is TGTGCCAGCAGCCGTAACTGGGGAGGGAACACCGGGGAGCTGTTTTTT. Its translation is CASSRNWGGNTGELFF.

This clone has just a few counts. The V and J genes are TRBV21-1 and TRBJ1-2; no check of the table's D call, TRBD1, against the DNA was made. TRBV21-1 is noted as a pseudogene. The CDR3 is 15 amino acids. CDR3 region: CASSKIPQGYYGYTF. As DNA, the CDR3 is TGTGCCAGCAGCAAAATCCCACAGGGGTACTATGGCTACACCTTC.

CDR3 region: CASSFLSGNTEAFF. DNA for the CDR3: TGTGCCAGCAGTTTTTTGAGCGGTAACACTGAAGCTTTCTTT. V is TRBV28 and J is TRBJ1-1, with D unresolved. This CDR3 has 14 residues. In germline, CDR1 is MDHEN, CDR2 SYDVKM. The V end lost 3 bases, the J end lost 2 bases, and 10 bases lay between the germline ends.

This clone was detected only a few times. The chain carries TRBV18 and TRBJ1-1; TRBD1 might be the D (6 bases). Trimming removed 0 bases at V and 5 bases at J, with 13 bases between. The CDR3 runs to 15 residues. The germline CDR1 and CDR2 sequences are KGHSH and LQKENI. As DNA, the CDR3 is TGTGCCAGCTCACCACCTCAAACAGGGCTGACTGAAGCTTTCTTT. Translated, it gives CASSPPQTGLTEAFF.

V usage is TRBV9 and J usage is TRBJ1-6; tentative D call: TRBD1 (5 bases). The CDR3 runs 14 residues. Germline-derived CDR1 and CDR2 are SGDLS and YYNGEE. Trimming shortened V by 2 bases and J by 8 bases, and 11 bases separated the two germline ends. CDR3 loop: CASSVLPGDSPLHF. The CDR3 bases are TGTGCCAGCAGCGTCCTCCCGGGGGATTCACCCCTCCACTTT.

The V gene is TRBV28, the J gene TRBJ2-7, with a tentative D call TRBD1 (6 bases). Trimming took 4 bases from V and 6 from J, leaving 19 bases between them. Germline lookup yields CDR1 MDHEN and CDR2 SYDVKM. This CDR3 region has 15 residues. This CDR3 reads CASSSPGRGSVEQYF. The CDR3 bases are TGTGCCAGCAGTTCCCCCGGCAGGGGATCAGTCGAGCAGTACTTC.

The chain couples TRBV6-6 to TRBJ2-1; possibly TRBD2 for D (5 bases). Trimming took 6 bases from V and 0 from J, leaving 18 bases between them. The V gene's germline CDR1 is MNHNY and CDR2 SVGAGI (reference sequence). The CDR3 spans 17 residues. The CDR3: CASSRSGERSSYNEQFF. CDR3 bases: TGTGCCAGCAGCCGAAGCGGAGAGCGGAGCTCCTACAATGAGCAGTTCTTC.

CDR3 nucleotide sequence: TGCAGCGCCGAGGGACAGGGGGAAAGATGGGCCAAAAACATTCAGTACTTC. Translation gives CSAEGQGERWAKNIQYF. The chain has TRBV29-1 and TRBJ2-4; 11 nucleotides align to TRBD1. Germline assignment: CDR1 SQVTM and CDR2 ANQGSEA. J lost 1 base, V lost 7 bases, and 12 bases had no gene match. The CDR3 consists of 17 residues.

The gene calls are TRBV7-7 and TRBJ2-1; possibly TRBD2 for D (6 bases). The CDR3 has 14 amino acids. V lost 7 bases and J lost 2, with 12 bases in between. From germline, CDR1 is SSHAT and CDR2 FNYEAQ (reference sequence). Written as DNA, the CDR3 is TGTGCCAGCACCGTGGGGGGTCCCTACAATGAGCAGTTCTTC. Translation: CASTVGGPYNEQFF.

This clone was seen more than once but under ten times. This sequence joins TRBV24-1 and TRBJ2-7; D is possibly TRBD2 (6 bases). The CDR3 runs to 13 residues. Germline-derived CDR1 and CDR2 are KGHDR and SFDVKD. The germline V and J ends were trimmed by 9 bases and 7 bases, with 18 bases remaining between them. The CDR3 here is CATGLRSGREQYF. The CDR3 region has the DNA TGTGCCACCGGCTTAAGGTCTGGGAGGGAGCAGTACTTC.

This clone was seen only a few times. The chain combines TRBV28 with TRBJ2-7, with 8 bases fitting TRBD2. Trimming cost V 9 bases and J 0 bases; bases outside gene matches: 7. The CDR3 length is 14 residues. Germline values: CDR1 MDHEN, CDR2 SYDVKM. Written as DNA, the CDR3 is TGTGCCAGTAGCGGGACTTTAGACTCCTACGAGCAGTACTTC. It codes for CASSGTLDSYEQYF.

The gene calls are TRBV5-1 and TRBJ2-7; D possibly corresponds to TRBD2 (7 bases). V was pared by 5 bases and J by 0 bases, with 12 bases between. Germline-derived CDR1 and CDR2 are SGHRS and YFSETQ. The CDR3 consists of 14 residues. CDR3 loop: CASRGGPFSYEQYF. CDR3 in DNA: TGCGCCAGCAGGGGGGGGCCCTTCTCCTACGAGCAGTACTTC.

The V gene is TRBV2, the J gene TRBJ2-5, with 8 bases fitting TRBD1. V lost 6 bases and J lost 4; bases outside the gene matches: 7. In germline, CDR1 is SNHLY, CDR2 FYNNEI. The CDR3 is 14 amino acids. The CDR3 sequence is CASRGTGGGETQYF. In DNA, the CDR3 is TGTGCCAGCAGGGGGACAGGTGGGGGAGAGACCCAGTACTTC.

This clone has a handful of counts. V usage is TRBV4-1 and J usage is TRBJ2-1; 11 nucleotides align to TRBD1. CDR3 length: 16 residues. Looked up from germline, CDR1 is MGHRA and CDR2 is YSYEKL. Trimming cost V 2 bases and J 5 bases; bases outside gene matches: 5. The CDR3 DNA reads TGCGCCAGCAGCCAATATCAGGGACAGGGGGACAATGAGCAGTTCTTC. It codes for CASSQYQGQGDNEQFF.